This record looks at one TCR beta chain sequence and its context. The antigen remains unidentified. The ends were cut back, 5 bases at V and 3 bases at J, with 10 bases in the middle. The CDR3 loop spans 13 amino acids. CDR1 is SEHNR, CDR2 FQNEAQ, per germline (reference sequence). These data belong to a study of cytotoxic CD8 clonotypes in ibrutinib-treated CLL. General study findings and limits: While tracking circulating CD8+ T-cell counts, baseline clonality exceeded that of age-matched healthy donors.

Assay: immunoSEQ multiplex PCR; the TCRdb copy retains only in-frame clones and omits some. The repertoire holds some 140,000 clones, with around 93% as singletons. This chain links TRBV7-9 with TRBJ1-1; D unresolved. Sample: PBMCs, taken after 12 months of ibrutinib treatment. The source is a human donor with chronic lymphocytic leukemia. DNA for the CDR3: TGTGCCAGCAGCCGCCAAGAGGACACTGAAGCTTTCTTT. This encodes CASSRQEDTEAFF. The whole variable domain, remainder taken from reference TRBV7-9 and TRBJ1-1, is DTGVSQNPRHKITKRGQNVTFRCDPISEHNRLYWYRQTLGQGPEFLTYFQNEAQLEKSRLLSDRFSAERPKGSFSTLEIQRTEQGDSAMYLCASSRQEDTEAFFGQGTRLTVV.